Presented here are 18 T cell receptor beta chains from one specimen sequenced in a study of identical twins. From the 5' RACE reads, TCRdb called clonotypes with MiXCR, one entry per CDR3 protein. This sample has roughly 1.6 million distinct CDR3 sequences; around 33% occur once, and the top ten carry 0.25% to 0.3%. Input material: cord blood. All receptors derive from a newborn girl in good health.

The CDR3 is CASSLDRSSGNTIYF. The DNA for the CDR3 is TGTGCCAGCAGCTTAGACAGGAGCTCTGGAAACACCATATATTTT. The chain has TRBV7-2 and TRBJ1-3; D is possibly TRBD1 (5 bases). Germline values: CDR1 SGHTA, CDR2 FQGNSA. The V end was cut by 1 base, the J end by 0 bases, with 7 bases between. The CDR3 extends over 15 amino acids.

The chain employs TRBV6-2 or TRBV6-3 and TRBJ2-5, with 10 positions matching TRBD2. There are 15 residues in the CDR3. From germline, CDR1 is MNHEY and CDR2 SVGEGT. The ends lost 10 bases at V and 2 bases at J; junction bases unmatched: 10. This CDR3 is CATASGGPFQETQYF. Written as DNA, the CDR3 is TGTGCCACGGCTAGCGGGGGCCCTTTTCAAGAGACCCAGTACTTC.

Written as DNA, the CDR3 is TGTGCCAGCAGTACGGACAGGGACGCCAATCAGCCCCAGCATTTT. It translates to CASSTDRDANQPQHF. The V and J genes are TRBV12-3 or TRBV12-4 and TRBJ1-5; 8 bases match TRBD1. This CDR3 region has 15 residues. With 5 bases clipped from V and 3 bases from J, the junction kept 6 bases outside the gene matches.

Concerning this clonotype: A much larger clone differs from this one at a single base, so this may be a read error. This rearrangement joins TRBV28 to TRBJ2-7, with D tentatively TRBD2 (6 bases). The germline V gene encodes CDR1 MDHEN and CDR2 SYDVKM. This CDR3 comprises 16 residues. The chain's CDR3 is CASSLPRDSNSCEQYF. The CDR3, as DNA: TGTGCCAGCAGTTTACCACGGGACTCGAACTCCTGCGAGCAGTACTTC.

Note on this clonotype: One junction end does not reproduce the germline sequence, and a read error may be involved. The chain links TRBV20-1 to TRBJ2-1; D might be TRBD2 (5 bases). From germline, CDR1 is DFQATT and CDR2 SNEGSKA (reference sequence). The CDR3 is 17 amino acids. The CDR3: CSARYPRRLSSHNEQFF. The CDR3 nucleotides are TGCAGTGCTAGGTATCCTAGGAGGCTCAGCTCCCACAATGAGCAGTTCTTC.

This clonotype appeared a few times. The V call is TRBV7-2, the J call TRBJ2-3, with D perhaps TRBD1 or TRBD2 (6 bases each). V lost 1 base and J 4 bases, leaving 12 bases between the germline ends. CDR1 is SGHTA and CDR2 is FQGNSA in the germline V gene. The CDR3 extends over 15 amino acids. CDR3 sequence reads: CASSLGGTYADTQYF. CDR3 coding DNA: TGTGCCAGCAGCTTAGGCGGGACATATGCAGATACGCAGTATTTT.

Here the CDR3 reads CASSSFGGSYNEQYF. The CDR3 coding sequence is TGTGCCAGCAGCTCCTTCGGGGGCTCCTACAATGAGCAGTACTTC. The V and J genes are TRBV7-9 and TRBJ2-7; D tentatively fits TRBD1 or TRBD2 (6 bases each). V was pared by 4 bases and J by 7 bases, with 20 bases between. The CDR3 has 15 amino acids. Per the germline V gene, CDR1 is SEHNR and CDR2 is FQNEAQ (reference sequence). Drawing the rest from reference TRBV7-9 and TRBJ2-7, the complete variable domain is DTGVSQNPRHKITKRGQNVTFRCDPISEHNRLYWYRQTLGQGPEFLTYFQNEAQLEKSRLLSDRFSAERPKGSFSTLEIQRTEQGDSAMYLCASSSFGGSYNEQYFGPGTRLTVT.

The chain links TRBV5-1 to TRBJ1-1; D is possibly TRBD1 (5 bases). Germline V lookup: CDR1 SGHRS, CDR2 YFSETQ. V lost 4 bases, J lost 3 bases, and 10 bases lay in between. The CDR3 runs 13 residues. The DNA for the CDR3 is TGCGCCAGCAGCCAGGACATTTACACTGAAGCTTTCTTT. Its protein product is CASSQDIYTEAFF.

The chain couples TRBV28 to TRBJ2-4; perhaps TRBD2 as D (6 bases). The J call may be incorrect, as the DNA end agrees better with TRBJ2-7. In germline, CDR1 is MDHEN, CDR2 SYDVKM. CDR3 size: 15 residues. This chain's CDR3 is CASAMTGTAAYEQYF. The CDR3 region has the DNA TGTGCCAGCGCAATGACCGGGACTGCGGCCTACGAGCAGTACTTC.

The chain uses TRBV20-1 and TRBJ2-3, with 7 bases aligning to TRBD2. CDR1 and CDR2 from the germline V gene are DFQATT and SNEGSKA (reference sequence). The CDR3 consists of 14 residues. V was pared by 2 bases and J by 4 bases, with 6 bases of the junction left unmatched. The CDR3 sequence is CSARMVAGPDTQYF. DNA for the CDR3: TGCAGTGCTAGAATGGTAGCGGGCCCAGATACGCAGTATTTT.

The chain's CDR3 is CAWSVRRGWGGGTGSDTQYF. In DNA, the CDR3 is TGTGCCTGGAGTGTACGGAGGGGGTGGGGCGGGGGTACAGGTTCAGATACGCAGTATTTT. The rearrangement uses TRBV30 and TRBJ2-3; tentative D call: TRBD2 (7 bases). Between the trimmed V and J ends, which lost 0 bases and 4 bases, there was a span of 29 bases. CDR3 length: 20 amino acids. Per germline, CDR1 GTSNPN and CDR2 SVGIG (reference sequence).

This clonotype was recorded a few times. The rearrangement uses TRBV21-1 and TRBJ1-4; the D call TRBD1 from the table was never checked on the DNA. TRBV21-1 is a pseudogene locus. The CDR3 length is 20 residues. CDR3 sequence: CASSKKNLGRGDIANEKLFF. CDR3 sequence (DNA): TGTGCCAGCAGCAAAAAGAACCTCGGACGGGGGGATATTGCTAATGAAAAACTGTTTTTT.

This clonotype was recorded a few times. This chain joins TRBV18 and TRBJ2-7, with TRBD1 matching over 7 bases. CDR1 is KGHSH and CDR2 is LQKENI in the germline V gene. V lost 6 bases and J lost 9; bases outside the gene matches: 17. This CDR3 comprises 15 residues. In DNA, the CDR3 is TGTGCCAGCTCCCCCCGGACAGGTTTGGTTGACGGGCAGTACTTC. Encoded protein: CASSPRTGLVDGQYF. Drawing the rest from reference TRBV18 and TRBJ2-7, the complete variable domain is NAGVMQNPRHLVRRRGQEARLRCSPMKGHSHVYWYRQLPEEGLKFMVYLQKENIIDESGMPKERFSAEFPKEGPSILRIQQVVRGDSAAYFCASSPRTGLVDGQYFGPGTRLTVT.

Only a few counts were recorded for this clonotype. The chain's CDR3 is CASSLEGGANVLTF. CDR3 DNA: TGTGCCAGCAGTTTAGAAGGTGGGGCCAACGTCCTGACTTTC. The chain combines TRBV27 with TRBJ2-6; D remains ambiguous. The CDR3 sequence is 14 residues long. CDR1 is MNHEY and CDR2 is SMNVEV in the germline V gene (reference sequence). Deletions cut 2 bases from V and 3 bases from J, with 5 bases between.

This chain uses TRBV6-6 with TRBJ1-5; D gene unclear. Trimming stripped 7 bases from V and 7 bases from J, with 17 bases between. The germline gives CDR1 MNHNY, CDR2 SVGAGI (reference sequence). The CDR3 consists of 14 residues. The CDR3 sequence: CASTLSGGGQPQHF. CDR3 nucleotide sequence: TGTGCCAGCACCCTATCAGGCGGAGGGCAGCCCCAGCATTTT.

This clonotype appeared a few times. The chain employs TRBV20-1 and TRBJ2-1, with 8 bases matching TRBD1. V was clipped by 6 bases and J by 7 bases; unmatched bases: 14. CDR3 length: 15 residues. CDR1 and CDR2 from the germline V gene are DFQATT and SNEGSKA (reference sequence). The CDR3 DNA reads as TGCAGTGCGACACGACAGGGGCGAACCGTTAATGAGCAGTTCTTC. Translation gives CSATRQGRTVNEQFF.

This chain joins TRBV29-1 and TRBJ2-1; no reliable D call. CDR1 is SQVTM and CDR2 is ANQGSEA in the germline V gene. V lost 6 bases and J 4 bases, leaving 19 bases between the germline ends. This CDR3 is 15 amino acids long. The CDR3 sequence is CSVHPINPQYNEQFF. In nucleotides, the CDR3 is TGCAGCGTCCATCCGATAAACCCCCAATACAATGAGCAGTTCTTC.

This clonotype showed up just a few times. The genes are TRBV24-1 and TRBJ2-3, with 11 bases fitting TRBD2. The V gene end was trimmed by 4 bases and the J gene end by 2 bases; junction bases not matched to a gene: 4. The CDR3 totals 16 residues. Germline V lookup: CDR1 KGHDR, CDR2 SFDVKD. The DNA for the CDR3 is TGTGCCACCAGTGACCTGACTAGCGGGGCCACAGATACGCAGTATTTT. It translates to CATSDLTSGATDTQYF.